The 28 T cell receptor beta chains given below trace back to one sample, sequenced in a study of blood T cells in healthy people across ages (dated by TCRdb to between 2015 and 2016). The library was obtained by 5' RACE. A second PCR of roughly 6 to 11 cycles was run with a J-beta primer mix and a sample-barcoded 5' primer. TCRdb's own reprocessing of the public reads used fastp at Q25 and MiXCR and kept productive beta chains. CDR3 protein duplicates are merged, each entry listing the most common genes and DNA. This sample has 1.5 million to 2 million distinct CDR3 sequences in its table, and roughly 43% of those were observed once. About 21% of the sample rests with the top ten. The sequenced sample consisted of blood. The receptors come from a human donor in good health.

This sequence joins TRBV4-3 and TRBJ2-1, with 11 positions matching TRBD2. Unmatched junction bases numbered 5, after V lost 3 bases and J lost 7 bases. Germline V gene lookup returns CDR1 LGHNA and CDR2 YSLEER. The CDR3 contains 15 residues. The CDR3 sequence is CASSHETSGVNEQFF. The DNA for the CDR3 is TGCGCCAGCAGCCATGAGACTAGCGGGGTAAATGAGCAGTTCTTC.

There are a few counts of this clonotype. The CDR3 loop is CASSLAWSRQETQYF. Written as DNA, the CDR3 is TGTGCCAGCAGCTTAGCTTGGTCACGGCAAGAGACCCAGTACTTC. The chain carries TRBV7-6 and TRBJ2-5; no clear D. Germline assignment: CDR1 SGHVS and CDR2 FNYEAQ. The CDR3 is made up of 15 amino acids. V shed 0 bases and J shed 2 bases, with 10 bases lying between them.

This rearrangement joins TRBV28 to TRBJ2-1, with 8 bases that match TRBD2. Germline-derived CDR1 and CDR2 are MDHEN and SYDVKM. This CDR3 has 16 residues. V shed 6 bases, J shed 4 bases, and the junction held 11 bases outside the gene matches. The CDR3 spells CASRPGGGTRYNEQFF. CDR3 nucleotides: TGTGCCAGCAGGCCCGGGGGGGGGACGAGGTACAATGAGCAGTTCTTC. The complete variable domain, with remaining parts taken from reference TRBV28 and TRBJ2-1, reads DVKVTQSSRYLVKRTGEKVFLECVQDMDHENMFWYRQDPGLGLRLIYFSYDVKMKEKGDIPEGYSVSREKKERFSLILESASTNQTSMYLCASRPGGGTRYNEQFFGPGTRLTVL.

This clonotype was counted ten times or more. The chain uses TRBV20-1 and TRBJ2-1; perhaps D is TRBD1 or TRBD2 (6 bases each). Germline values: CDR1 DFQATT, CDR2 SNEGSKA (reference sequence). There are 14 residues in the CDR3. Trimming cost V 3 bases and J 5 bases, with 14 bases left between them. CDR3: CSASKGGMDNEQFF. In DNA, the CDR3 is TGCAGTGCTAGTAAGGGGGGAATGGACAATGAGCAGTTCTTC.

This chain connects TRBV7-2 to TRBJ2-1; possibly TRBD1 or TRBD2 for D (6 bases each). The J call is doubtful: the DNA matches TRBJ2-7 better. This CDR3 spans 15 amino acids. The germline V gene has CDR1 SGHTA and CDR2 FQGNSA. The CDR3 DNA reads TGTGCCAGCACTGGAGGGGGGATATCCTACAATGAGCAGTACTTC. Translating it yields CASTGGGISYNEQYF.

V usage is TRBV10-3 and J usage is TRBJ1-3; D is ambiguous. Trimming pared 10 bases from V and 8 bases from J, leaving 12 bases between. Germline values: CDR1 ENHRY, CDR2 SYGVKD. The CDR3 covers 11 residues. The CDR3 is CATLSGDTIYF. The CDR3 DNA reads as TGTGCCACCCTTTCAGGAGACACCATATATTTT.

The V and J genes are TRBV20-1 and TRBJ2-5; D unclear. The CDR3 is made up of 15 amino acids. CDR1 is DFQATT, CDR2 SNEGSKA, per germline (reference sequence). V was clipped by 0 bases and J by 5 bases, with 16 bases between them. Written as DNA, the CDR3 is TGCAGTGCTAGAGACCCCGGTACCCATGGGGAGACCCAGTACTTC. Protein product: CSARDPGTHGETQYF.

The CDR3 nucleotides are TGTGCCAGCAGTGAATGGGGGGGCGGGGATACGCAGTATTTT. This translates into CASSEWGGGDTQYF. V is TRBV25-1 and J is TRBJ2-3, with a weak D call TRBD2 (7 bases). CDR1 and CDR2 (germline): MGHDK, SYGVNS. This CDR3 has 14 residues. With 1 base removed from V and 6 bases from J, the gap between germline ends came to 11 bases.

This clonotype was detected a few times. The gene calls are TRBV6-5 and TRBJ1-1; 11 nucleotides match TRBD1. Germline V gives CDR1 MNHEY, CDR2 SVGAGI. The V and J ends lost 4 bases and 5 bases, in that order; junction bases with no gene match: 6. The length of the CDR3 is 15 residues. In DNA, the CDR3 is TGTGCCAGCAGTTTCCCGGACAGGGGGCTAACTGAAGCTTTCTTT. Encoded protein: CASSFPDRGLTEAFF.

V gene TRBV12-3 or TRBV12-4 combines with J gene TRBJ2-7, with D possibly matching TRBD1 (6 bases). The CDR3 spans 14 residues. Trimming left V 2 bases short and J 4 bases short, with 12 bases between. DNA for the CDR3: TGTGCCAGCAGTTTACCAGGGGCGGAGTACGAGCAGTACTTC. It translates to CASSLPGAEYEQYF.

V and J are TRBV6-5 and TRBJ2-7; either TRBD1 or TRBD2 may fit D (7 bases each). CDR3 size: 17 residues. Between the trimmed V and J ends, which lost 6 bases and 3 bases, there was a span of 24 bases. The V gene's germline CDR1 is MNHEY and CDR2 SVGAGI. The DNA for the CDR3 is TGTGCCAGCAGCTATTCGGCGGGGGACAGACAATTCTACGAGCAGTACTTC. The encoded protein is CASSYSAGDRQFYEQYF.

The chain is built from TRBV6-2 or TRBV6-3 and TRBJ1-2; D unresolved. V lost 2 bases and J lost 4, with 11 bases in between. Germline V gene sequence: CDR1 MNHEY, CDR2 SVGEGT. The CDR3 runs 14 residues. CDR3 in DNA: TGTGCCAGCAGTTACGAGGGTCATGGCTATGGCTACACCTTC. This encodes CASSYEGHGYGYTF.

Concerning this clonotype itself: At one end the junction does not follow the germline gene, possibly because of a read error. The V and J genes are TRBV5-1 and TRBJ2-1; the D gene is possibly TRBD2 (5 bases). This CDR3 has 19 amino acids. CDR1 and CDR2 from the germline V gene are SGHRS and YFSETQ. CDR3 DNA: TGCGCCGGCAGCTTGGCCCTTAGTGGTTTGGGGAGTGGCAACAATGAGCAGTTCTTC. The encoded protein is CAGSLALSGLGSGNNEQFF.

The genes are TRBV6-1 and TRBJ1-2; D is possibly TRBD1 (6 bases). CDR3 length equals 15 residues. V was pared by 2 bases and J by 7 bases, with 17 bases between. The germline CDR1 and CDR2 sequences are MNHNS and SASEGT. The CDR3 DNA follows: TGTGCCAGCAGTGAACTGGGGGCATTAAACGGTGGCTACACCTTC. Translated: CASSELGALNGGYTF.

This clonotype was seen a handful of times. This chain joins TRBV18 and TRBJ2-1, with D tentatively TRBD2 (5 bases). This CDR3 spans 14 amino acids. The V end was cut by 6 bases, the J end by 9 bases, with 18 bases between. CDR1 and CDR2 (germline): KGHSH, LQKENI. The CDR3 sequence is CASSPYTKEGEQFF. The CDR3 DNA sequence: TGTGCCAGCTCCCCCTATACTAAAGAGGGTGAGCAGTTCTTC.

The DNA for the CDR3 is TGTGCCTGCAAGCGAGGGGTGAACTACAATGAGCAGTTCTTC. Translated: CACKRGVNYNEQFF. The rearrangement uses TRBV6-4 and TRBJ2-1, with D perhaps matching TRBD1 or TRBD2 (5 bases each). V lost 11 bases and J 3 bases, leaving 17 bases between the germline ends. The germline V gene encodes CDR1 MRHNA and CDR2 SNTAGT. The CDR3 contains 14 residues.

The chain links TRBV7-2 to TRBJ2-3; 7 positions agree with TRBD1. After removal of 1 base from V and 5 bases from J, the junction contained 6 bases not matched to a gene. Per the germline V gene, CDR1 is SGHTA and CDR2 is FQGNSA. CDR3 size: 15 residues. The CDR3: CASSLGMTGRDTQYF. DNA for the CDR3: TGTGCCAGCAGCTTAGGGATGACAGGGAGAGATACGCAGTATTTT.

For the CDR3, the DNA is TGCAGCGTTGCGTGGGACACATTCACTGAAGCTTTCTTT. It is translated as CSVAWDTFTEAFF. The rearrangement uses TRBV29-1 and TRBJ1-1, with D possibly being TRBD1 (6 bases). The germline V and J ends were trimmed by 4 bases and 4 bases, with 13 bases remaining between them. This CDR3 is 13 amino acids long. From germline, CDR1 is SQVTM and CDR2 ANQGSEA.

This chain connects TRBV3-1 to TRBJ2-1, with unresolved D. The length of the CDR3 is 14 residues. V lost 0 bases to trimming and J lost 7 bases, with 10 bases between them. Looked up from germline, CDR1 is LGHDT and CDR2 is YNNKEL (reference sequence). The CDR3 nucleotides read TGTGCCAGCAGCCAAGAACTTTACTTGAATGAGCAGTTCTTC. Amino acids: CASSQELYLNEQFF.

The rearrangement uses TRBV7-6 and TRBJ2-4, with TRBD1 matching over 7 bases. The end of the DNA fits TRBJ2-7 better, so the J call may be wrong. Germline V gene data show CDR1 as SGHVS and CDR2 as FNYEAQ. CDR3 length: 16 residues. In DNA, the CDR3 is TGTGCCAGCAGCCCGACTATCCGGGACAGTTCCTACGAGCAGTACTTC. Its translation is CASSPTIRDSSYEQYF.

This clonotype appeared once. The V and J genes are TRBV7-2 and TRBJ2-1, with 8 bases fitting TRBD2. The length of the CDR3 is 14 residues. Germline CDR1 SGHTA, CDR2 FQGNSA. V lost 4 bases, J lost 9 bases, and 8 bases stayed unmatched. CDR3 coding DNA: TGTGCCAGCAGCTGGCGTTCAAGCGGGGGTGAGCAGTTCTTC. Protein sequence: CASSWRSSGGEQFF.

The CDR3 coding sequence is TGCGCCAGCAGCCCTCTCAAAGGAACCGCTACCTACGAGCAGTACTTC. The encoded protein is CASSPLKGTATYEQYF. V is TRBV4-1 and J is TRBJ2-7, with D unresolved. There are 16 residues in the CDR3. Per germline, CDR1 MGHRA and CDR2 YSYEKL. With 4 bases removed from V and 2 bases from J, the gap between germline ends came to 18 bases.

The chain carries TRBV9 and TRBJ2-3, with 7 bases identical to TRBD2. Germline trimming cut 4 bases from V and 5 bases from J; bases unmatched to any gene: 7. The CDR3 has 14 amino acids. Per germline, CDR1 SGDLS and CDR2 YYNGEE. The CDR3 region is CASSRSGGLDTQYF. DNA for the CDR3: TGTGCCAGCAGCAGATCGGGGGGATTAGATACGCAGTATTTT.

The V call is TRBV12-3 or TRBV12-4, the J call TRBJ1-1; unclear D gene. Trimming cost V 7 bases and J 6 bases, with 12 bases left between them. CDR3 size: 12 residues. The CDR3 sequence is CASISGSAEAFF. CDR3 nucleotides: TGTGCCAGCATCTCTGGGAGCGCTGAAGCTTTCTTT.

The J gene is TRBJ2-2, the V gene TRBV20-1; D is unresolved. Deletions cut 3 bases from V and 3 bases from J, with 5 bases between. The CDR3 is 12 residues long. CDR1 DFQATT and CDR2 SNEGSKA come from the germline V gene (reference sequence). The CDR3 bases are TGCAGTGCTAGGAAGTACACCGGGGAGCTGTTTTTT. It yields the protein CSARKYTGELFF.

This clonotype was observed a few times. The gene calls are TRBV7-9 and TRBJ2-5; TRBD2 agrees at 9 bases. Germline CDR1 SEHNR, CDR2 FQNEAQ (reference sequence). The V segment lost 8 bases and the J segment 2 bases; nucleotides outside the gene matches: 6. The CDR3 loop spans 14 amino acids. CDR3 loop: CASRRLAEQETQYF. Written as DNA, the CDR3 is TGTGCCAGCCGCCGACTAGCGGAACAAGAGACCCAGTACTTC.

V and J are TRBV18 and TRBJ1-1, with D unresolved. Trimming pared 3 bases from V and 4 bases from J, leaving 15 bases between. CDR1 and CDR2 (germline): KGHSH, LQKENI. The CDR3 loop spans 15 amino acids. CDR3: CASSPLREIGTEAFF. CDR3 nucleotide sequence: TGTGCCAGCTCACCCTTAAGGGAGATTGGCACTGAAGCTTTCTTT.

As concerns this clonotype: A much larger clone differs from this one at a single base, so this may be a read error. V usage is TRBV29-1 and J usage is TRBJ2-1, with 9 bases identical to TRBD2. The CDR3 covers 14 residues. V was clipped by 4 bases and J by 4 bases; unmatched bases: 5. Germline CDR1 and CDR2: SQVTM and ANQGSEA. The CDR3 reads CSVVPSGVYNEQFF. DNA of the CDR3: TGCAGCGTTGTCCCTAGCGGGGTATACAATGAGCAGTTCTTC.